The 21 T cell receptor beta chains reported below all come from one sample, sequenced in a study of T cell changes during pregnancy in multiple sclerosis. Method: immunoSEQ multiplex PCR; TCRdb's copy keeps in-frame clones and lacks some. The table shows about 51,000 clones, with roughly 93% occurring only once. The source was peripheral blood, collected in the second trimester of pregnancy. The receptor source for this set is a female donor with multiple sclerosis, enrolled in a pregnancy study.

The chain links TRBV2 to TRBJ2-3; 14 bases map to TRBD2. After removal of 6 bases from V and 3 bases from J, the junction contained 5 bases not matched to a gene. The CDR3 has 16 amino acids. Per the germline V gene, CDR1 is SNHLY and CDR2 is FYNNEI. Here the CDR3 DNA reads TGTGCCAGCAGGCTACGGACTAGCGGGAGGACAGATACGCAGTATTTT. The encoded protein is CASRLRTSGRTDTQYF. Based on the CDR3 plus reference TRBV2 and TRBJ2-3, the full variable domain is EPEVTQTPSHQVTQMGQEVILRCVPISNHLYFYWYRQILGQKVEFLVSFYNNEISEKSEIFDDQFSVERPDGSNFTLKIRSTKLEDSAMYFCASRLRTSGRTDTQYFGPGTRLTVL.

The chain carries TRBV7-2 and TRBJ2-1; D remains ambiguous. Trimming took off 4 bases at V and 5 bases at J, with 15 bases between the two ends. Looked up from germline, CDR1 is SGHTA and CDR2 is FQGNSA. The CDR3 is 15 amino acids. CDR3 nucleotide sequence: TGTGCCAGCAGCTCCCGGGTCCTGAGCAACAATGAGCAGTTCTTC. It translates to CASSSRVLSNNEQFF. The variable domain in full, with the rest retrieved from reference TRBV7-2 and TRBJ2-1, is GAGVSQSPSNKVTEKGKDVELRCDPISGHTALYWYRQSLGQGLEFLIYFQGNSAPDKSGLPSDRFSAERTGGSVSTLTIQRTQQEDSAVYLCASSSRVLSNNEQFFGPGTRLTVL.

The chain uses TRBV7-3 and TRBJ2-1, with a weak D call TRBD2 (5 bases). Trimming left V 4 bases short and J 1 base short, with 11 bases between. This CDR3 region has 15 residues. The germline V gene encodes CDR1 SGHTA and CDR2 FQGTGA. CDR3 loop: CASSYDGGSYNEQFF. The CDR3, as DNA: TGTGCCAGCAGCTACGACGGAGGATCCTACAATGAGCAGTTCTTC.

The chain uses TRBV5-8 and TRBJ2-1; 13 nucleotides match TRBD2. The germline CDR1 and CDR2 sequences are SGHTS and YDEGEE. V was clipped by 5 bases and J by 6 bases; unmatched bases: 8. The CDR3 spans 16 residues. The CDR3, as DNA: TGTGCCAGCAGAACCACCGGACTAGCGGGAGTCAATGAGCAGTTCTTC. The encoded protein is CASRTTGLAGVNEQFF. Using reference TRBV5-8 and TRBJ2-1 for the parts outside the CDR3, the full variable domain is EAGVTQSPTHLIKTRGQQATLRCSPISGHTSVYWYQQALGLGLQFLLWYDEGEERNRGNFPPRFSGRQFPNYSSELNVNALELEDSALYLCASRTTGLAGVNEQFFGPGTRLTVL.

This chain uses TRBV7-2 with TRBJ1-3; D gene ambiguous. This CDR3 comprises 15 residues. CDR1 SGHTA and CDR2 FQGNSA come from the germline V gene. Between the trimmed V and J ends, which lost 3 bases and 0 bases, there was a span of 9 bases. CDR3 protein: CASSLGDNSGNTIYF. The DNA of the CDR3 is TGTGCCAGCAGCTTGGGCGACAACTCTGGAAACACCATATATTTT.

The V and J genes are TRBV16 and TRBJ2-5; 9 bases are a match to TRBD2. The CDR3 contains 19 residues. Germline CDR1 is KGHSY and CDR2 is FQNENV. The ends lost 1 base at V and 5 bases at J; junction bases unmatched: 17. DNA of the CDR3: TGTGCCAGCAGCCAATTGGTAATGCGTCCTAGCGGGGTGGCGGAGACCCAGTACTTC. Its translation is CASSQLVMRPSGVAETQYF. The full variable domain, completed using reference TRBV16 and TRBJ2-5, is GEEVAQTPKHLVRGEGQKAKLYCAPIKGHSYVFWYQQVLKNEFKFLISFQNENVFDETGMPKERFSAKCLPNSPCSLEIQATKLEDSAVYFCASSQLVMRPSGVAETQYFGPGTRLLVL.

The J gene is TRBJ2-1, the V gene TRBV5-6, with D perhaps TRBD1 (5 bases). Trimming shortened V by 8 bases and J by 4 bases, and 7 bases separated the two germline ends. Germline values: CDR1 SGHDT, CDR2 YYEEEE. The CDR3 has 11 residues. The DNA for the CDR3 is TGTGCCAGTCACAGGTACAATGAGCAGTTCTTC. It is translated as CASHRYNEQFF.

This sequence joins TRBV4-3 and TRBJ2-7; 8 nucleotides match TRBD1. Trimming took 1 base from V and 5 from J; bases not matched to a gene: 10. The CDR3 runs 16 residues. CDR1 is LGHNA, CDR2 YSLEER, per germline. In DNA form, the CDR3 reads TGCGCCAGCAGCCAAGCGGTTGGACAGGGTGTCCACGAGCAGTACTTC. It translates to CASSQAVGQGVHEQYF.

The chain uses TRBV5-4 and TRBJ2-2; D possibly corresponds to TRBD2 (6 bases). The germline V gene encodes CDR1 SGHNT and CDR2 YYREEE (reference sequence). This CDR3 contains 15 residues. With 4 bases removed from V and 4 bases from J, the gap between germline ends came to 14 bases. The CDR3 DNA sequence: TGTGCCAGCAGCACTCCAGAGGGAGGCACCGGGGAGCTGTTTTTT. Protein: CASSTPEGGTGELFF. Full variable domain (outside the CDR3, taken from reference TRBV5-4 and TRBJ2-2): ETGVTQSPTHLIKTRGQQVTLRCSSQSGHNTVSWYQQALGQGPQFIFQYYREEENGRGNFPPRFSGLQFPNYSSELNVNALELDDSALYLCASSTPEGGTGELFFGEGSRLTVL.

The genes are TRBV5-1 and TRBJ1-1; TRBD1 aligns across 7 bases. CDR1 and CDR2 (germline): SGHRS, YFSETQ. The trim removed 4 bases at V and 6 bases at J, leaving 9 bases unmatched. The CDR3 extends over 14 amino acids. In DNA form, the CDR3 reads TGCGCCAGCAGCCTAAACGGGCAGGGGGCTGAAGCTTTCTTT. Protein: CASSLNGQGAEAFF.

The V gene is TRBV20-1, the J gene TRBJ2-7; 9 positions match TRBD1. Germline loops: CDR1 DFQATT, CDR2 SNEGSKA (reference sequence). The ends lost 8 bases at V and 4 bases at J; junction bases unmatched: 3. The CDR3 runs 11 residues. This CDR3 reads CSSGQGYEQYF. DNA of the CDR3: TGCAGTTCTGGACAGGGGTACGAGCAGTACTTC.

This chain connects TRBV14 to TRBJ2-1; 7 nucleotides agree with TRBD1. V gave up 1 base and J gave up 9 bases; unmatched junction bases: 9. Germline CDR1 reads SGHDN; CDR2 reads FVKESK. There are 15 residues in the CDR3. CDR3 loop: CASSQAGQSYSEQFF. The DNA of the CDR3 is TGTGCCAGCAGCCAAGCGGGACAGAGTTATAGTGAGCAGTTCTTC.

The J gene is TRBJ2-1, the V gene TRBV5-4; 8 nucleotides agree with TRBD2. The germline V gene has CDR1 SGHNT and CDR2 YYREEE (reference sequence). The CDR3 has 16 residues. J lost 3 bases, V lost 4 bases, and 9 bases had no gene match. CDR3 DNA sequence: TGTGCCAGCAGCCCGGGGGGTAGCGGGGTCTACAATGAGCAGTTCTTC. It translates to CASSPGGSGVYNEQFF.

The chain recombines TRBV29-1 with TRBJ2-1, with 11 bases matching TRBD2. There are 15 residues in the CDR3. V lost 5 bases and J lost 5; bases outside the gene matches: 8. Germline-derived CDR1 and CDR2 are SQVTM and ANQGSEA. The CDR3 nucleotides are TGCAGCGTTAGGGTAGCGGGAGGGCCGGACAATGAGCAGTTCTTC. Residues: CSVRVAGGPDNEQFF.

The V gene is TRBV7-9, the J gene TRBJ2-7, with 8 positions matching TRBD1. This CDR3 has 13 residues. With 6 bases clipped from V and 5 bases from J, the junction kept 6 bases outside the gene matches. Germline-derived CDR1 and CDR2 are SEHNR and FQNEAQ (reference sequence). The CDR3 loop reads CASSLQGDHEQYF. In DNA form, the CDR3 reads TGTGCCAGCAGTTTACAGGGGGACCACGAGCAGTACTTC.

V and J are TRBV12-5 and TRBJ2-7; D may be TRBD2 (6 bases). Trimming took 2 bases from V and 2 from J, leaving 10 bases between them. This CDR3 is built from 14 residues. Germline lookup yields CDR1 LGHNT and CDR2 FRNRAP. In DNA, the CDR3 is TGTGCTAGTGGTTTGTCCGGGGGTACCTACGAGCAGTACTTC. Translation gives CASGLSGGTYEQYF.

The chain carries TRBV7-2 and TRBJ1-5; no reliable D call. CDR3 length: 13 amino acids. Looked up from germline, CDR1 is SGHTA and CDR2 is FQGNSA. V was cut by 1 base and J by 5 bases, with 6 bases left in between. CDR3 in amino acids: CASSLVGDQPQHF. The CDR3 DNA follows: TGTGCCAGCAGCTTAGTCGGGGATCAGCCCCAGCATTTT.

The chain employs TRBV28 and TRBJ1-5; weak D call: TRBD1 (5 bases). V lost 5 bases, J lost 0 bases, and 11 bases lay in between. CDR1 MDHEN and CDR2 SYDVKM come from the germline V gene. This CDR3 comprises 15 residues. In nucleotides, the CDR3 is TGTGCCAGCAGTCCTCAAGGGGTTAGCAATCAGCCCCAGCATTTT. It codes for CASSPQGVSNQPQHF.

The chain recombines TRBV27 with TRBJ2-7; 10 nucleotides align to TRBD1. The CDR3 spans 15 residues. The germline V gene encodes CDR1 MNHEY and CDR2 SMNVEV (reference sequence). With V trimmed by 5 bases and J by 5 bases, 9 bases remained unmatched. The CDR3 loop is CASSPPGQGSNEQYF. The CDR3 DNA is TGTGCCAGCAGTCCGCCGGGACAGGGGTCCAACGAGCAGTACTTC.

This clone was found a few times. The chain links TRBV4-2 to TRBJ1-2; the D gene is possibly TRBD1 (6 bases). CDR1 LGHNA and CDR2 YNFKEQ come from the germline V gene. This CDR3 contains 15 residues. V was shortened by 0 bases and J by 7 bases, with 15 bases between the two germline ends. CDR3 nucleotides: TGTGCCAGCAGCCAAGAACAGGGCACTATTGGTGGCTACACCTTC. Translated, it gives CASSQEQGTIGGYTF.

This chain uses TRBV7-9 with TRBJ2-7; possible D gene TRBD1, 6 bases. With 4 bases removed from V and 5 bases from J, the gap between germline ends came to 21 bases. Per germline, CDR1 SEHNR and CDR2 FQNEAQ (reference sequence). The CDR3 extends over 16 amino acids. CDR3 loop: CASSSSRDITGHEQYF. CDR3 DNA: TGTGCCAGCAGCTCGTCCCGGGACATTACCGGCCACGAGCAGTACTTC. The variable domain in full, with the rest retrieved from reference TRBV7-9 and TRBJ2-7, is DTGVSQNPRHKITKRGQNVTFRCDPISEHNRLYWYRQTLGQGPEFLTYFQNEAQLEKSRLLSDRFSAERPKGSFSTLEIQRTEQGDSAMYLCASSSSRDITGHEQYFGPGTRLTVT.